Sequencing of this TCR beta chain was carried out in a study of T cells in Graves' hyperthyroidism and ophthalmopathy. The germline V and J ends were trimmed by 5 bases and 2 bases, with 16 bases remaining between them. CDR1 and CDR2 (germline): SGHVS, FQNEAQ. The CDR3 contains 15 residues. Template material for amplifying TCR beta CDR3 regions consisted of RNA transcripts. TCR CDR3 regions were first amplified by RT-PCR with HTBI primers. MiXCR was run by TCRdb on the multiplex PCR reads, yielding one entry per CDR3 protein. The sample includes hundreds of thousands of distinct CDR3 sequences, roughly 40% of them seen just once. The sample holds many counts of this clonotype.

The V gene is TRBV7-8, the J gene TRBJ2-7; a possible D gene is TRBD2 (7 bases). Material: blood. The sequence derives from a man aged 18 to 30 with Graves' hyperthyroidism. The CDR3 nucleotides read TGTGCCAGCAGCGGGGAGGGACAAGCAACCTACGAGCAGTACTTC. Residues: CASSGEGQATYEQYF.